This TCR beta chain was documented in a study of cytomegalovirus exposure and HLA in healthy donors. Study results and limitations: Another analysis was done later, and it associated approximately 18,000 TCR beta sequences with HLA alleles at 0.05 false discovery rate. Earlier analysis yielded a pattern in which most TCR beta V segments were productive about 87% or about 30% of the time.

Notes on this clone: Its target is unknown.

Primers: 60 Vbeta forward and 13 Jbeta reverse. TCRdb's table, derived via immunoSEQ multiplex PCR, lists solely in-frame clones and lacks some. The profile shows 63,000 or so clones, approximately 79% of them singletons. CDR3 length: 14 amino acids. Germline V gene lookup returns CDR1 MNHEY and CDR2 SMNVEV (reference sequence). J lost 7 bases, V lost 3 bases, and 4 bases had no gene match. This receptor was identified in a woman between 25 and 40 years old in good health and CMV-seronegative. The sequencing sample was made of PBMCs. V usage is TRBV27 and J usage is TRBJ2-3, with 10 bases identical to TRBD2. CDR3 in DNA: TGTGCCAGCAGTTTCGGGACTAGCGCAAATACGCAGTATTTT. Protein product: CASSFGTSANTQYF.